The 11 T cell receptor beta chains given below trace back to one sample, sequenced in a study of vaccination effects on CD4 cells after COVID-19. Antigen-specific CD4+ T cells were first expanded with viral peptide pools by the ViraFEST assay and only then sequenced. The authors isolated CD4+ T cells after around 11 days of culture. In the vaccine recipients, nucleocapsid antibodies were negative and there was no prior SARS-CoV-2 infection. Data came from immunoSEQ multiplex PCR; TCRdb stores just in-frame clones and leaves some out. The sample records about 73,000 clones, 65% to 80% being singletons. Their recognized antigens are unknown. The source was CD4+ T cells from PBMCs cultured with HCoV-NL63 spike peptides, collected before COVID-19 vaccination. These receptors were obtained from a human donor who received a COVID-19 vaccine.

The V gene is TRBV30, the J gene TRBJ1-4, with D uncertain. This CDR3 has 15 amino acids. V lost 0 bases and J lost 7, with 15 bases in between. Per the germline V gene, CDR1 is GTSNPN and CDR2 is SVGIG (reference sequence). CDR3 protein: CAWSVSRRPGEKLFF. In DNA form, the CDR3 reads TGTGCCTGGAGTGTATCACGGCGTCCAGGTGAAAAACTGTTTTTT.

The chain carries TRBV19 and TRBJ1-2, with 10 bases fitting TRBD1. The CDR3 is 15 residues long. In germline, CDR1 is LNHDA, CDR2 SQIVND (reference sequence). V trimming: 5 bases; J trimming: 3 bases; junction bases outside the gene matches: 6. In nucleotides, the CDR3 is TGTGCCAGTAGTGTTAGACAGGGGGCGGACTATGGCTACACCTTC. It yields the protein CASSVRQGADYGYTF.

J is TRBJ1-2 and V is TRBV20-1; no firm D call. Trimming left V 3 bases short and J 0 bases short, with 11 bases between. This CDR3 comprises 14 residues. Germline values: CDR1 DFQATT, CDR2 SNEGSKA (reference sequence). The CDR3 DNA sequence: TGCAGTGCTAGTGGCAGGTACTCTAACTATGGCTACACCTTC. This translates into CSASGRYSNYGYTF.

The CDR3 sequence is CASSLAGLAIETQYF. As DNA, the CDR3 is TGTGCCAGCAGCTTAGCGGGCCTAGCGATCGAGACCCAGTACTTC. The chain has TRBV7-9 and TRBJ2-5; D perhaps matches TRBD2 (6 bases). V gave up 0 bases and J gave up 5 bases, with 13 bases separating them. Germline V CDR1 and CDR2: SEHNR, FQNEAQ (reference sequence). This CDR3 comprises 15 residues.

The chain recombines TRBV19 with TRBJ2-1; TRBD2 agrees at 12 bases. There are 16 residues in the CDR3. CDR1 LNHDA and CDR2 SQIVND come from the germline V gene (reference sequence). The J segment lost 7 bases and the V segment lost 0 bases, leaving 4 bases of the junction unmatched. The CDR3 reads CASSIETSGGRNEQFF. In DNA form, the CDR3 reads TGTGCCAGTAGTATAGAAACTAGCGGGGGGAGGAATGAGCAGTTCTTC.

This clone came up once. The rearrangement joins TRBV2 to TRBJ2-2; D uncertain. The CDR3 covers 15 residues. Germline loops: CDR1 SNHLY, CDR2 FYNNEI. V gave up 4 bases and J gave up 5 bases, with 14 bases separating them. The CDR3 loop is CASSAGQLGTGELFF. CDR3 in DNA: TGTGCCAGCAGTGCCGGCCAACTTGGGACCGGGGAGCTGTTTTTT.

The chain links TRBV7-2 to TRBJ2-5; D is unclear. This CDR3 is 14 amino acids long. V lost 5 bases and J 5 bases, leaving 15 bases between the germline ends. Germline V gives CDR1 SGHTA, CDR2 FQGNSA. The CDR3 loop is CASSPNRQAETQYF. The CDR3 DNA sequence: TGTGCCAGCAGCCCAAACCGGCAGGCCGAGACCCAGTACTTC.

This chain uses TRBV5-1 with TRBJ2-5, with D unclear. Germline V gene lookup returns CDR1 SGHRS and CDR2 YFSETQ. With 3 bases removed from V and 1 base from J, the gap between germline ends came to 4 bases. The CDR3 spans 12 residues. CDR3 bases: TGCGCCAGCAGCTCCAGCCAAGAGACCCAGTACTTC. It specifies CASSSSQETQYF.

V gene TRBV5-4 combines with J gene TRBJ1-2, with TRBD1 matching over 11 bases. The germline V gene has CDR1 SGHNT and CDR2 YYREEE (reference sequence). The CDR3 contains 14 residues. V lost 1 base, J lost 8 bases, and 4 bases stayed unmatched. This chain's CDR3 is CASSLWTGGGGYTF. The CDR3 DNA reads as TGTGCCAGCAGCTTGTGGACAGGGGGCGGAGGCTACACCTTC.

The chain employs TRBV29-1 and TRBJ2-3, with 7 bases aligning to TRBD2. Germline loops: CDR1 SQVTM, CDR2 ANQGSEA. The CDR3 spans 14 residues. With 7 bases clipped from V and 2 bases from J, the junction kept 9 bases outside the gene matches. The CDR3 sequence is CSASLALNTDTQYF. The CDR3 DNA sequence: TGCAGCGCTTCACTAGCGCTTAACACAGATACGCAGTATTTT.

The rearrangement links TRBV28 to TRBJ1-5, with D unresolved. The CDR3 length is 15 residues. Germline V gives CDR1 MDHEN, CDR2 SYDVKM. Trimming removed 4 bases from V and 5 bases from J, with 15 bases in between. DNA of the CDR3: TGTGCCAGCAGTTCCCTCCAAGTTAGGGATCAGCCCCAGCATTTT. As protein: CASSSLQVRDQPQHF.